Listed below are T cell receptor beta chains from one sample, sequenced in a study of control samples from healthy donors and cancer patients. Clones were sequenced by immunoSEQ multiplex PCR, and TCRdb holds only the in-frame ones, with some missing. The sample lists about 190,000 clones, 90% to 95% seen once, with over 1.5% in the top ten. The sample comprised blood. The receptors originated from a man aged 30 to 45 in good health. The CDR3 runs from the conserved cysteine through the conserved F or W. The D gene is left open where the match is weak. Clone sizes are given selectively: once, few, many, or a class where the clone is expanded.

TRBV19	TRBJ2-3	TRBD2	.	CASSIPAGNTDTQYF	TGTGCCAGTAGTATCCCAGCGGGGAACACAGATACGCAGTATTTT
TRBV5-1	TRBJ2-2	.	.	CASSFTPTAANTGELFF	TGCGCCAGCAGCTTCACCCCGACAGCGGCCAACACCGGGGAGCTGTTTTTT
TRBV24-1	TRBJ1-1	.	.	CATSASDREAFF	TGTGCCACCAGTGCGTCGGACAGAGAAGCTTTCTTT
TRBV19	TRBJ2-2	TRBD1	.	CASTDRGLNTGELFF	TGTGCCAGTACGGACAGGGGCCTTAACACCGGGGAGCTGTTTTTT
TRBV5-4	TRBJ1-5	TRBD1	.	CASSLRGGQGDQPQHF	TGTGCCAGCAGCTTGAGGGGTGGCCAGGGGGATCAGCCCCAGCATTTT
TRBV11-2	TRBJ2-7	.	.	CASSFGTVEQYF	TGTGCCAGCAGCTTCGGGACGGTCGAGCAGTACTTC
TRBV7-6	TRBJ2-1	TRBD1	.	CASSPGTGGRNEQFF	TGTGCCAGCAGCCCCGGGACAGGGGGGAGGAATGAGCAGTTCTTC
TRBV6-5	TRBJ1-3	.	.	CASSYGQSNSGNTIYF	TGTGCCAGCAGTTACGGCCAGTCCAACTCTGGAAACACCATATATTTT
TRBV5-5	TRBJ1-5	.	.	CASSPSGAKNQPQHF	TGTGCCAGCAGCCCCTCGGGGGCGAAAAATCAGCCCCAGCATTTT
TRBV19	TRBJ2-2	.	.	CASSTQGNTGELFF	TGTGCCAGTAGTACACAGGGGAACACCGGGGAGCTGTTTTTT
TRBV12-5	TRBJ1-3	.	.	CASGFRAGLSRWPRDTIYF	TGTGCTAGTGGTTTTCGCGCGGGCCTCTCTAGATGGCCTAGAGACACCATATATTTT
TRBV7-8	TRBJ2-7	.	few	CASSLDRGEQYF	TGTGCCAGCAGCTTAGATAGGGGCGAGCAGTACTTC
TRBV11-2	TRBJ2-1	TRBD2	.	CASSLGWGGSYNEQFF	TGTGCCAGCAGCTTAGGGTGGGGGGGCTCCTACAATGAGCAGTTCTTC
TRBV2	TRBJ2-1	TRBD1	few	CASRAWGQSNNEQFF	TGTGCCAGCAGGGCATGGGGACAGTCAAACAATGAGCAGTTCTTC
TRBV5-1	TRBJ1-1	.	.	CASSLVFGLQANTEAFF	TGCGCCAGCAGCTTGGTTTTCGGTCTCCAAGCGAACACTGAAGCTTTCTTT
TRBV3-1/TRBV3-2	TRBJ2-1	.	.	CASSPGRGGNNEQFF	TGTGCCAGCAGCCCCGGTCGCGGGGGCAACAATGAGCAGTTCTTC
TRBV15	TRBJ2-1	.	.	CATSRGVSEGGLSYNEQFF	TGTGCCACCAGCAGAGGCGTCTCGGAGGGGGGGCTTTCCTACAATGAGCAGTTCTTC
TRBV19	TRBJ1-6	.	.	CASSKGPNNSPLHF	TGTGCCAGTAGTAAGGGACCAAATAATTCACCCCTCCACTTT
TRBV10-3	TRBJ2-4	.	.	CAISEGDLAKNIQYF	TGTGCCATCAGTGAGGGGGATTTAGCCAAAAACATTCAGTACTTC
TRBV5-6	TRBJ2-6	.	.	CASSLGVSGANVLTF	TGTGCCAGCAGCTTGGGGGTGTCTGGGGCCAACGTCCTGACTTTC
TRBV29-1	TRBJ1-1	.	.	CSVEEGQGYTEAFF	TGCAGCGTTGAAGAGGGTCAGGGGTACACTGAAGCTTTCTTT
TRBV10-3	TRBJ1-5	.	.	CAISEGGAGYSNQPQHF	TGTGCCATCAGTGAGGGGGGGGCGGGTTATAGCAATCAGCCCCAGCATTTT
TRBV7-6	TRBJ2-6	.	.	CASSPGIPFAGANVLTF	TGTGCCAGCAGCCCAGGGATACCCTTCGCGGGGGCCAACGTCCTGACTTTC
TRBV11-3	TRBJ1-2	.	few	CASSPRGTATNYGYTF	TGTGCCAGCAGCCCCCGAGGCACAGCCACTAACTATGGCTACACCTTC
TRBV30	TRBJ1-2	.	.	CAWSAGYSDGYTF	TGTGCCTGGAGTGCAGGGTATTCGGATGGCTACACCTTC
TRBV7-2	TRBJ1-5	.	.	CASSFPNQPQHF	TGTGCCAGCAGCTTCCCAAATCAGCCCCAGCATTTT
TRBV11-2	TRBJ2-3	.	.	CATLRDSTTDTQYF	TGTGCCACCTTAAGGGACTCGACCACAGATACGCAGTATTTT
TRBV7-2	TRBJ2-3	.	.	CASSNRGVDDPQYF	TGTGCCAGCAGCAATCGGGGTGTAGATGATCCCCAGTATTTT
TRBV4-1	TRBJ2-3	.	.	CASSQEGTGPQYF	TGCGCCAGCAGCCAAGAAGGTACAGGGCCGCAGTATTTT
TRBV5-1	TRBJ2-1	.	.	CASSLEDGVFDEQFF	TGCGCCAGCAGCTTGGAGGACGGAGTATTCGATGAGCAGTTCTTC
TRBV10-3	TRBJ2-5	.	few	CAISRALEETQYF	TGTGCCATCAGCAGGGCCCTGGAAGAGACCCAGTACTTC
TRBV19	TRBJ2-1	.	.	CASSIDLALGGLYNEQFF	TGTGCCAGTAGTATAGATTTGGCCCTGGGGGGGCTCTACAATGAGCAGTTCTTC
TRBV10-3	TRBJ2-7	TRBD2	.	CAISEGLAGGPVEQYF	TGTGCCATCAGTGAGGGGCTAGCGGGGGGGCCAGTCGAGCAGTACTTC
TRBV5-1	TRBJ2-1	.	.	CASSHTKENNEQFF	TGCGCCAGCAGCCACACAAAAGAAAACAATGAGCAGTTCTTC
TRBV4-1	TRBJ2-2	TRBD1	.	CASSQGRGLEILTGLKSGELFF	TGCGCCAGCAGCCAGGGCAGGGGTCTAGAAATTTTGACAGGGTTAAAATCCGGGGAGCTGTTTTTT
TRBV5-6	TRBJ1-2	.	.	CASSFPRGGYTF	TGTGCCAGCAGCTTCCCCAGGGGCGGCTACACCTTC
TRBV9	TRBJ2-3	.	.	CASSPTQGGQADTQYF	TGTGCCAGCAGCCCGACCCAAGGGGGGCAGGCAGATACGCAGTATTTT
TRBV20-1	TRBJ1-1	.	.	CSARGINEAFF	TGCAGTGCTAGGGGCATCAATGAAGCTTTCTTT
TRBV5-4	TRBJ1-2	.	once	CASSSPSPGPNYGYTF	TGTGCCAGCAGCTCCCCCTCGCCCGGCCCAAACTATGGCTACACCTTC
TRBV11-2	TRBJ1-2	.	.	CASSLQNYGYTF	TGTGCCAGCAGCTTACAGAACTATGGCTACACCTTC
TRBV7-8	TRBJ2-1	TRBD2	.	CASSLLGQRGGFNNEQFF	TGTGCCAGCAGCTTACTTGGCCAGCGGGGGGGTTTCAACAATGAGCAGTTCTTC
TRBV10-1	TRBJ1-2	TRBD1	.	CASSYDRDYGYTF	TGCGCCAGCAGTTACGACAGGGACTATGGCTACACCTTC
TRBV29-1	TRBJ1-1	TRBD1	once	CSARTGGEGTEAFF	TGCAGCGCCCGGACAGGGGGCGAAGGAACTGAAGCTTTCTTT
TRBV7-8	TRBJ1-5	TRBD1	.	CASSVSRGLSNQPQHF	TGTGCCAGCAGCGTATCCAGGGGGCTTAGCAATCAGCCCCAGCATTTT
TRBV30	TRBJ2-7	.	.	CAWNLGYNEQYF	TGTGCCTGGAACCTTGGGTATAACGAGCAGTACTTC
TRBV19	TRBJ1-5	.	.	CASSKEDRMINQPQHF	TGTGCCAGTAGTAAAGAGGACAGAATGATCAATCAGCCCCAGCATTTT
TRBV5-6	TRBJ1-2	.	.	CASSLSQTGGNNYGYTF	TGTGCCAGCAGCTTATCACAAACCGGGGGCAATAACTATGGCTACACCTTC
TRBV6-4	TRBJ1-1	.	.	CASKMTENTEAFF	TGTGCCAGCAAGATGACGGAGAACACTGAAGCTTTCTTT
TRBV29-1	TRBJ1-4	.	.	CSVEDPDRTDEKLFF	TGCAGCGTTGAAGACCCTGATCGGACAGATGAAAAACTGTTTTTT
TRBV3-1/TRBV3-2	TRBJ2-1	.	.	CASSQGRGEQFF	TGTGCCAGCAGCCAAGGTCGGGGTGAGCAGTTCTTC
TRBV5-1	TRBJ2-1	.	.	CASSLPGQYGEQFF	TGCGCCAGCAGCTTGCCCGGACAGTACGGTGAGCAGTTCTTC
TRBV6-6	TRBJ1-5	TRBD1	.	CASSYGTGTPQHF	TGTGCCAGCAGTTACGGGACAGGGACGCCCCAGCATTTT
TRBV6-2/TRBV6-3	TRBJ2-3	TRBD2	once	CASSYLAATDTQYF	TGTGCCAGCAGTTATCTAGCGGCTACAGATACGCAGTATTTT